This T cell receptor beta chain was recovered during a study of blood T cell repertoires in COVID-19. Seattle patients were enrolled while actively infected and followed longitudinally. Per the study methods: Reference gene primer amplification in the assay estimated nucleated cell counts. Some clones are missing from TCRdb's copy, which holds only in-frame ones; the method was immunoSEQ multiplex PCR. That table furnishes V, J and clone size, whereas the DNA furnished D and trimming. Of about 73,000 clones in the sample, approximately 77% were seen once. In its sample, this clone was seen a few times. V trimming: 6 bases; J trimming: 5 bases; junction bases outside the gene matches: 18. The CDR3 loop spans 19 amino acids. Germline V gene lookup returns CDR1 SNHLY and CDR2 FYNNEI.

Sequencing input: peripheral blood. This sequence joins TRBV2 and TRBJ2-3, with TRBD2 matching 12 bases. This receptor was obtained from a man in his 70s with COVID-19, enrolled during active disease. The DNA of the CDR3 is TGTGCCAGCAGCGTATGGACTAGCGGGACTGGAGGTGCGGGAGATACGCAGTATTTT. This codes for CASSVWTSGTGGAGDTQYF.